Following are 8 T cell receptor beta chains from one sample sequenced in a study of identical twins. MiXCR was run by TCRdb on the 5' RACE reads, yielding one entry per CDR3 protein. The sample lists about 190,000 distinct CDR3 sequences; roughly 15% were seen once. This same sample was also taken into another study, of T cells expressing NK-cell markers.

Sequencing was carried out using CD8+ T cells sorted from blood. The receptors originated from a woman younger than 35 in good health.

This clonotype was seen more than once but under ten times. The chain carries TRBV14 and TRBJ2-1; the D gene is possibly TRBD2 (6 bases). The CDR3 covers 15 residues. Trimming shortened V by 3 bases and J by 11 bases, and 20 bases separated the two germline ends. Per germline, CDR1 SGHDN and CDR2 FVKESK. CDR3: CASSQLSSSSEKQFF. The CDR3 DNA reads as TGTGCCAGCAGCCAGCTCAGCTCCTCTAGCGAGAAGCAGTTCTTC.

This chain connects TRBV10-2 to TRBJ2-5; TRBD2 agrees at 9 bases. Germline CDR1 is WSHSY and CDR2 is SAAADI. V dropped 10 bases and J dropped 3; count of bases not matched to a gene: 9. This CDR3 comprises 14 residues. Written as DNA, the CDR3 is TGCGCCACCCGCCCTGTAGCGGGAGAAGAGACCCAGTACTTC. It is translated as CATRPVAGEETQYF.

This clonotype was seen a few times. J is TRBJ2-5 and V is TRBV9, with TRBD2 matching 7 bases. Germline-derived CDR1 and CDR2 are SGDLS and YYNGEE. The J segment lost 3 bases and the V segment lost 6 bases, leaving 8 bases of the junction unmatched. The CDR3 covers 14 residues. The CDR3 bases are TGTGCCAGCAACTTACTGGGGGGGAAAGAGACCCAGTACTTC. Its translation: CASNLLGGKETQYF. Combining the CDR3 with reference TRBV9 and TRBJ2-5 gives the whole variable domain DSGVTQTPKHLITATGQRVTLRCSPRSGDLSVYWYQQSLDQGLQFLIQYYNGEERAKGNILERFSAQQFPDLHSELNLSSLELGDSALYFCASNLLGGKETQYFGPGTRLLVL.

This clonotype was counted ten times or more. The gene calls are TRBV12-3 or TRBV12-4 and TRBJ2-7, with D hard to call. The V gene lost 6 bases and the J gene lost 0 bases, with 9 bases spanning the gap. The CDR3 length is 13 residues. The CDR3 bases are TGTGCCAGCAGCGTAGGAAACTCCTACGAGCAGTACTTC. Translation: CASSVGNSYEQYF.

This clonotype was seen more than once but under ten times. V gene TRBV6-1 combines with J gene TRBJ2-5, with TRBD1 as a possible D gene (6 bases). The CDR3 has 16 amino acids. Trimming cost V 6 bases and J 2 bases, with 19 bases left between them. Germline V gene sequence: CDR1 MNHNS, CDR2 SASEGT. CDR3: CASSLAGTNLQETQYF. The CDR3, as DNA: TGTGCCAGCAGCCTAGCAGGGACAAACTTACAAGAGACCCAGTACTTC.

This chain links TRBV7-2 with TRBJ1-4; D not resolved. Between the trimmed V and J ends, which lost 3 bases and 7 bases, there was a span of 15 bases. Germline CDR1 SGHTA, CDR2 FQGNSA. CDR3 length: 15 residues. CDR3 nucleotide sequence: TGTGCCAGCAGCTTTGAGTCGACGAGGGCTGAAAAACTGTTTTTT. This codes for CASSFESTRAEKLFF.

This sequence joins TRBV7-6 and TRBJ2-1, with D possibly matching TRBD2 (6 bases). CDR1 and CDR2 from the germline V gene are SGHVS and FNYEAQ. Between the trimmed V and J ends, which lost 0 bases and 8 bases, there was a span of 17 bases. This CDR3 is 16 amino acids long. CDR3 residues: CASSLAEGQDGHEQFF. The CDR3 nucleotides are TGTGCCAGCAGCTTAGCGGAGGGGCAAGATGGGCATGAGCAGTTCTTC. Filled out from reference TRBV7-6 and TRBJ2-1, the complete variable domain reads GAGVSQSPRYKVTKRGQDVALRCDPISGHVSLYWYRQALGQGPEFLTYFNYEAQQDKSGLPNDRFSAERPEGSISTLTIQRTEQRDSAMYRCASSLAEGQDGHEQFFGPGTRLTVL.

V usage is TRBV20-1 and J usage is TRBJ1-1; no clear D gene. This CDR3 region has 14 residues. From germline, CDR1 is DFQATT and CDR2 SNEGSKA (reference sequence). V lost 4 bases, J lost 0 bases, and 12 bases lay in between. In DNA, the CDR3 is TGCAGTGCTACGCCTCCGGACGTGAACACTGAAGCTTTCTTT. This sequence encodes CSATPPDVNTEAFF.